This T cell receptor (beta chain) was captured in a study of blood T cell repertoires in COVID-19. CDR3 length: 15 residues. V was cut by 4 bases and J by 5 bases, with 17 bases left in between. Germline loops: CDR1 SEHNR, CDR2 FQNEAQ (reference sequence). Sequenced by immunoSEQ multiplex PCR; TCRdb stores in-frame clones only, minus some. The sample lists over 60,000 clones; around 84% were seen once. The clonotype comes from a man in his 70s with active or convalescent COVID-19. The chain is built from TRBV7-9 and TRBJ2-5; D is possibly TRBD1 (6 bases). The sequencing input was peripheral blood. The DNA for the CDR3 is TGTGCCAGCAGCTCGTCACAGGGAATTGGGGAGACCCAGTACTTC. Residues: CASSSSQGIGETQYF.